This T cell receptor (beta chain) stems from a study of shared clonotypes between healthy human individuals. The method was immunoSEQ multiplex PCR; TCRdb's version includes in-frame clones alone and lacks a portion of them. The sample yields 650,000 to 800,000 clones, under 95% seen once. With 3 bases clipped from V and 2 bases from J, the junction kept 2 bases outside the gene matches. The CDR3 sequence is 14 residues long. The germline gives CDR1 SNHLY, CDR2 FYNNEI. Points on this clone: The antigen is unknown.

Naive CD8 cells, CD45RO-negative and positively selected for CCR7, excluded terminally differentiated effector memory CD45RA+ cells. Whole-study findings and limits: Clonotypes that were shared across a handful of donors made up about 4.5% of naive CD4 clonotypes. Measured sharing among donors was expected to vary with sequencing depth. Incompleteness in sorted-subset sequencing, despite large depth, was shown by rarefaction.

The rearrangement joins TRBV2 to TRBJ2-7, with 9 bases identical to TRBD2. Sequences were obtained from naive CD8+ T cells sorted from blood. The TCR comes from a man aged 30 to 39 in good health. The CDR3 loop reads CASSDGGRAYEQYF. In DNA, the CDR3 is TGTGCCAGCAGTGATGGCGGGAGGGCCTACGAGCAGTACTTC.